One sample yielded the 10 T cell receptor beta chains listed below, sequenced in a study of vaccination effects on CD4 cells after COVID-19. These receptors' antigens are unknown. Sequencing in the ViraFEST assay came after antigen-specific CD4+ T cells had been expanded with viral peptide pools, which were used to stimulate PBMC. Subsequent to a culture period of under 11 days, CD4+ T cells were isolated. Nobody among the vaccine recipients had prior SARS-CoV-2 infection (nucleocapsid antibodies were negative). Data came from immunoSEQ multiplex PCR; TCRdb stores just in-frame clones and leaves some out. This sample has 20,000 to 25,000 clones, with under 75% found just once. The material was CD4+ T cells from PBMCs cultured with HCoV-NL63 spike peptides, obtained before COVID-19 vaccination. These receptors were taken from a human donor who received a COVID-19 vaccine.

This clone has more than one count but fewer than ten. The chain couples TRBV5-6 to TRBJ1-3; unclear D gene. This CDR3 has 15 residues. Trimming cost V 3 bases and J 1 base, with 11 bases left between them. Germline V gives CDR1 SGHDT, CDR2 YYEEEE. The CDR3 DNA reads TGTGCCAGCAGCTCGGGCAGGCTTTCTGGAAACACCATATATTTT. It specifies CASSSGRLSGNTIYF.

The genes are TRBV2 and TRBJ2-5, with TRBD2 identical over 11 bases. V lost 4 bases, J lost 0 bases, and 4 bases stayed unmatched. The CDR3 totals 16 residues. Germline loops: CDR1 SNHLY, CDR2 FYNNEI. The CDR3 DNA is TGTGCCAGCAGTGGAGGACTAGCGGGTTACCAAGAGACCCAGTACTTC. This encodes CASSGGLAGYQETQYF.

This sequence joins TRBV18 and TRBJ2-1; no reliable D call. There are 13 residues in the CDR3. Germline values: CDR1 KGHSH, CDR2 LQKENI. V was trimmed by 1 base and J by 5 bases, leaving 6 bases between them. The CDR3 coding sequence is TGTGCCAGCTCACCACGCTTAGACAATGAGCAGTTCTTC. As protein: CASSPRLDNEQFF.

The V and J genes are TRBV7-2 and TRBJ1-3; maybe TRBD1 (6 bases). Germline lookup yields CDR1 SGHTA and CDR2 FQGNSA. This CDR3 is built from 15 residues. Trimming removed 3 bases from V and 3 bases from J, with 12 bases in between. The CDR3 DNA is TGTGCCAGCAGCTTTTCCGGGACACGTGGAAACACCATATATTTT. Translated, it gives CASSFSGTRGNTIYF.

In this sample, this clone turned up a few times. The chain links TRBV19 to TRBJ2-1; TRBD2 is a possible D gene (6 bases). In germline, CDR1 is LNHDA, CDR2 SQIVND (reference sequence). V was clipped by 7 bases and J by 0 bases, with 13 bases between them. The CDR3 is 15 amino acids. The CDR3 DNA reads TGTGCCAGTAAGTCGCTAGCGCACTCCTACAATGAGCAGTTCTTC. It specifies CASKSLAHSYNEQFF.

CDR3 nucleotides: TGCGCCAGCAGTCAATGGTGGCTAGCGGGAAGGTCGGCCGGGGAGCTGTTTTTT. Its translation: CASSQWWLAGRSAGELFF. This rearrangement joins TRBV23-1 to TRBJ2-2, with 9 bases fitting TRBD2. TRBV23-1 is annotated as an ORF whose role is uncertain. Trimming removed 1 base from V and 6 bases from J; junction bases left unmatched: 12. The CDR3 spans 18 residues.

Only a few counts were recorded for this clone. V and J are TRBV7-8 and TRBJ2-2; 9 nucleotides line up with TRBD2. In germline, CDR1 is SGHVS, CDR2 FQNEAQ. V gave up 5 bases and J gave up 8 bases; unmatched junction bases: 18. The CDR3 runs 18 residues. In DNA form, the CDR3 reads TGTGCCAGCAGCCGGGGACTAGCAGACCCCAGAGGAACGGGGGAGCTGTTTTTT. Amino acids: CASSRGLADPRGTGELFF.

The chain links TRBV18 to TRBJ1-1; D possibly corresponds to TRBD1 (5 bases). This CDR3 region has 14 residues. The germline V and J ends were trimmed by 2 bases and 7 bases, with 14 bases remaining between them. Per germline, CDR1 KGHSH and CDR2 LQKENI. The CDR3 loop is CASSPSRSGLEAFF. As DNA, the CDR3 is TGTGCCAGCTCACCATCCAGGTCAGGGCTTGAAGCTTTCTTT.

Notes on this clone: The sample holds other DNA sequences that translate to the same CDR3. V usage is TRBV2 and J usage is TRBJ1-5; unclear D gene. CDR1 and CDR2 (germline): SNHLY, FYNNEI. Trimming cost V 1 base and J 9 bases, with 4 bases left between them. This CDR3 contains 11 residues. The CDR3 nucleotides are TGTGCCAGCAGTGAAGGGGGGCCCCAGCATTTT. It encodes CASSEGGPQHF.

The V call is TRBV29-1, the J call TRBJ2-3; D is perhaps TRBD1 (5 bases). V lost 6 bases to trimming and J lost 0 bases, with 10 bases between them. The CDR3 runs to 13 residues. Germline V gene sequence: CDR1 SQVTM, CDR2 ANQGSEA. The CDR3 protein is CSVAGHSTDTQYF. The CDR3 nucleotides read TGCAGCGTCGCAGGGCATAGCACAGATACGCAGTATTTT.